The 15 T cell receptor beta chains reported below all come from one sample, sequenced in a study of human T cells and chemical hapten exposure. Time point reported: pre-sensitization, week 0. Treatment described: therapeutic diphenylcyclopropenone sensitization with weekly scalp DPC. One entry per CDR3 protein, called by TCRdb with MiXCR from the RACE reads. The sample has more than 250,000 distinct CDR3 sequences; roughly 8.9% are singletons. The material was whole blood, obtained in connection with sensitization to the hapten diphenylcyclopropenone (DPC). The source is a woman in her forties with alopecia areata. Some clones in this sample may be carry-over from other donors' samples.

In its sample, this clonotype was seen a few times. The rearrangement joins TRBV3-1 to TRBJ1-1; D uncertain. V gave up 0 bases and J gave up 0 bases, with 8 bases separating them. CDR3 length equals 15 residues. The germline V gene has CDR1 LGHDT and CDR2 YNNKEL (reference sequence). CDR3 sequence: CASSQDTNMNTEAFF. As DNA, the CDR3 is TGTGCCAGCAGCCAAGATACCAACATGAACACTGAAGCTTTCTTT. The complete variable domain, with remaining parts taken from reference TRBV3-1 and TRBJ1-1, reads DTAVSQTPKYLVTQMGNDKSIKCEQNLGHDTMYWYKQDSKKFLKIMFSYNNKELIINETVPNRFSPKSPDKAHLNLHINSLELGDSAVYFCASSQDTNMNTEAFFGQGTRLTVV.

This CDR3 reads CASSTRLSLSYEQYF. The CDR3 nucleotides read TGTGCCAGCAGCACGCGGTTGAGTCTGTCCTACGAGCAGTACTTC. The chain is built from TRBV28 and TRBJ2-7; D ambiguous. Germline V gene data show CDR1 as MDHEN and CDR2 as SYDVKM. The CDR3 loop spans 15 amino acids. Trimming left V 6 bases short and J 1 base short, with 16 bases between.

This clonotype was seen ten or more times. V is TRBV20-1 and J is TRBJ2-7; 7 nucleotides align to TRBD2. V dropped 0 bases and J dropped 6; count of bases not matched to a gene: 5. The germline V gene has CDR1 DFQATT and CDR2 SNEGSKA (reference sequence). This CDR3 comprises 13 residues. As DNA, the CDR3 is TGCAGTGCTAGAGATAGCGGGTGGCGCGAGCAGTACTTC. Its protein product is CSARDSGWREQYF.

The V call is TRBV28, the J call TRBJ2-7, with 7 bases fitting TRBD2. V lost 0 bases and J lost 2; bases outside the gene matches: 4. Germline-derived CDR1 and CDR2 are MDHEN and SYDVKM. This CDR3 region has 15 residues. The CDR3 reads CASSLWSSGAYEQYF. In nucleotides, the CDR3 is TGTGCCAGCAGTTTATGGTCTAGCGGAGCCTACGAGCAGTACTTC.

V gene TRBV5-6 combines with J gene TRBJ1-1; D might be TRBD1 (5 bases). There are 14 residues in the CDR3. The germline V gene encodes CDR1 SGHDT and CDR2 YYEEEE. Trimming took off 0 bases at V and 5 bases at J, with 11 bases between the two ends. Written as DNA, the CDR3 is TGTGCCAGCAGCTTGGTTGGGGCGCGGACTGAAGCTTTCTTT. It encodes CASSLVGARTEAFF.

The CDR3 DNA reads as TGTGCCACCAGTGATTCAGACATCGGGAACACTGAAGCTTTCTTT. This encodes CATSDSDIGNTEAFF. This chain joins TRBV24-1 and TRBJ1-1; no clear D. The germline V gene has CDR1 KGHDR and CDR2 SFDVKD. CDR3 length equals 15 residues. Trimming pared 2 bases from V and 1 base from J, leaving 10 bases between.

This chain connects TRBV7-2 to TRBJ1-2; TRBD1 matches at 7 bases. CDR1 is SGHTA, CDR2 FQGNSA, per germline. After removal of 5 bases from V and 6 bases from J, the junction contained 6 bases not matched to a gene. This CDR3 has 13 amino acids. The CDR3 DNA reads as TGTGCCAGCAGCCGGGCAGGGGGTAATGGCTACACCTTC. Protein: CASSRAGGNGYTF.

This clonotype was seen ten or more times. The chain couples TRBV28 to TRBJ1-6; D perhaps matches TRBD1 (5 bases). The ends were cut back, 8 bases at V and 7 bases at J, with 9 bases in the middle. This CDR3 region has 12 residues. Germline CDR1 and CDR2: MDHEN and SYDVKM. The CDR3 loop reads CASSGPNSPLHF. The CDR3 bases are TGTGCCAGCTCGGGACCGAATTCACCCCTCCACTTT.

In its sample, this clonotype was seen many times. This CDR3 is CASTSPGLAVTDTQYF. CDR3 DNA: TGCGCCAGCACCTCCCCGGGACTAGCGGTCACAGATACGCAGTATTTT. The V gene is TRBV5-1, the J gene TRBJ2-3; 11 positions agree with TRBD2. Germline CDR1 and CDR2: SGHRS and YFSETQ. There are 16 residues in the CDR3. V shed 6 bases, J shed 2 bases, and the junction held 8 bases outside the gene matches.

The table lists this clonotype with many counts. This sequence joins TRBV28 and TRBJ2-7, with D possibly being TRBD2 (7 bases). From germline, CDR1 is MDHEN and CDR2 SYDVKM. V lost 3 bases, J lost 0 bases, and 12 bases lay in between. The CDR3 has 15 residues. For the CDR3, the DNA is TGTGCCAGCAGTTTGGCGGGGGCCCGCTCCTACGAGCAGTACTTC. Translated, it gives CASSLAGARSYEQYF.

The J gene is TRBJ2-1, the V gene TRBV3-1; TRBD1 agrees at 9 bases. After removal of 4 bases from V and 8 bases from J, the junction contained 9 bases not matched to a gene. Germline V gene sequence: CDR1 LGHDT, CDR2 YNNKEL (reference sequence). CDR3 size: 15 residues. CDR3 region: CASSRSGTGIDEQFF. The CDR3 DNA reads as TGTGCCAGCAGCCGATCCGGGACAGGGATCGATGAGCAGTTCTTC.

In its sample, this clonotype was seen a few times. The chain has TRBV6-2 or TRBV6-3 and TRBJ1-2, with D possibly matching TRBD1 (5 bases). Per the germline V gene, CDR1 is MNHEY and CDR2 is SVGEGT. V was clipped by 0 bases and J by 7 bases, with 15 bases between them. The CDR3 is 15 amino acids. CDR3 in amino acids: CASSYSARGTSGYTF. CDR3 nucleotide sequence: TGTGCCAGCAGTTACTCGGCGAGGGGAACGAGTGGCTACACCTTC.

The chain couples TRBV6-5 to TRBJ2-1; TRBD1 might be the D (6 bases). From germline, CDR1 is MNHEY and CDR2 SVGAGI. The CDR3 loop spans 13 amino acids. The CDR3 reads CASRQDTYNEQFF. CDR3 nucleotides: TGTGCTTCTAGACAGGACACATACAATGAGCAGTTCTTC.

The V call is TRBV9, the J call TRBJ2-3; no firm D call. Germline V gives CDR1 SGDLS, CDR2 YYNGEE. The CDR3 spans 12 residues. V was trimmed by 1 base and J by 4 bases, leaving 4 bases between them. The CDR3 reads CASSVYPDTQYF. For the CDR3, the DNA is TGTGCCAGCAGCGTATACCCAGATACGCAGTATTTT.

Many counts were recorded for this clonotype. V gene TRBV12-3 or TRBV12-4 combines with J gene TRBJ1-2; no definite D call. The CDR3 runs to 14 residues. The V end was cut by 6 bases, the J end by 5 bases, with 16 bases between. The DNA of the CDR3 is TGTGCCAGCAGGTCAGGACCAAACCCGTATGGCTACACCTTC. Translation gives CASRSGPNPYGYTF.